This T cell receptor (beta chain) is drawn from a study of T cell responses to AZD1222 COVID-19 vaccine. About this clone itself: Its antigen is unidentified. A read error may produce the germline difference seen at one junction end.

This CDR3 contains 14 residues. Germline CDR1 is MNHNS and CDR2 is SASEGT. Sequencing used immunoSEQ multiplex PCR; TCRdb keeps in-frame clones, though not all of them. The repertoire includes over 100,000 clones, approximately 84% of them detected once, and about 15% sits in the top ten. Notes on the study in general: Spike-specific TCR breadth and depth were elevated following two AZD1222 doses.

This TCR derives from an adult in good health. The sequencing here drew on peripheral blood, taken on day 0 of AZD1222 vaccination. The rearrangement uses TRBV6-1 and TRBJ2-3, with D unresolved. The CDR3 DNA is TGTGCCAGCAGTCAAGCGAACCTCATAGATACGCAGTATTTT. This encodes CASSQANLIDTQYF.